These 15 T cell receptor beta chains were all obtained from the same sample, sequenced in a study of shared clonotypes between healthy human individuals. Clones were sequenced by immunoSEQ multiplex PCR, and TCRdb holds only the in-frame ones, with some missing. Of 180,000 or so clones in the sample, about 93% were seen once. The sequencing input was naive CD4+ T cells sorted from blood. Stated subset: CD45RA+ positively selected. The receptor source for this set is a woman aged 25 to 39 in good health.

This clone was counted once. V and J are TRBV19 and TRBJ1-5; no firm D call. V dropped 3 bases and J dropped 3 bases, with 12 bases sitting between them. The CDR3 is 15 amino acids. Germline values: CDR1 LNHDA, CDR2 SQIVND (reference sequence). CDR3 region: CASSISARNNQPQHF. The CDR3 DNA is TGTGCCAGTAGTATTAGCGCGAGGAACAATCAGCCCCAGCATTTT.

Only one count was recorded for this clone. The chain is built from TRBV5-4 and TRBJ2-1; no clear D gene. The germline V gene has CDR1 SGHNT and CDR2 YYREEE (reference sequence). Trimming took off 7 bases at V and 4 bases at J, with 12 bases between the two ends. This CDR3 is built from 13 residues. DNA of the CDR3: TGTGCCAGCGGAAGAACAAGTTACAATGAGCAGTTCTTC. Translated: CASGRTSYNEQFF.

CDR3 in DNA: TGTGCCAGTAGTCCACAGGGTAATAGCAATCAGCCCCAGCATTTT. This encodes CASSPQGNSNQPQHF. This chain links TRBV19 with TRBJ1-5; a weak D match, TRBD1 (6 bases). Germline V gene data show CDR1 as LNHDA and CDR2 as SQIVND (reference sequence). This CDR3 has 15 residues. V was trimmed by 5 bases and J by 0 bases, leaving 11 bases between them.

The table lists this clone with a count of one. The rearrangement uses TRBV7-9 and TRBJ2-7, with 11 nucleotides matching TRBD2. The CDR3 covers 15 residues. The germline gives CDR1 SEHNR, CDR2 FQNEAQ (reference sequence). The V gene end was trimmed by 3 bases and the J gene end by 0 bases; junction bases not matched to a gene: 1. The CDR3 spells CASSLGLADSYEQYF. DNA for the CDR3: TGTGCCAGCAGCTTGGGACTAGCGGACTCCTACGAGCAGTACTTC.

In nucleotides, the CDR3 is TGTGCCAGCAGCTTGAGTCAGGCTAACACAGATACGCAGTATTTT. This encodes CASSLSQANTDTQYF. The chain joins TRBV5-4 to TRBJ2-3, with D hard to call. CDR3 size: 15 residues. Germline V CDR1 and CDR2: SGHNT, YYREEE (reference sequence). V was trimmed by 1 base and J by 2 bases, leaving 11 bases between them. Supplemented by reference TRBV5-4 and TRBJ2-3, the full variable domain reads ETGVTQSPTHLIKTRGQQVTLRCSSQSGHNTVSWYQQALGQGPQFIFQYYREEENGRGNFPPRFSGLQFPNYSSELNVNALELDDSALYLCASSLSQANTDTQYFGPGTRLTVL.

The V call is TRBV21-1, the J call TRBJ1-5. TRBV21-1 is marked as a pseudogene. The CDR3 is 14 amino acids. This CDR3 is CASSKRDSNQPQHF. The CDR3 nucleotides are TGTGCCAGCAGCAAAAGAGATAGCAATCAGCCCCAGCATTTT.

The V and J genes are TRBV19 and TRBJ1-2, with 7 nucleotides matching TRBD1. The V gene end was trimmed by 5 bases and the J gene end by 8 bases; junction bases not matched to a gene: 17. The CDR3 runs 16 residues. CDR1 LNHDA and CDR2 SQIVND come from the germline V gene (reference sequence). CDR3 nucleotide sequence: TGTGCCAGTAGTGCGCGTTTTCGACCACAGGGGCGAGGCTACACCTTC. It translates to CASSARFRPQGRGYTF. Based on the CDR3 plus reference TRBV19 and TRBJ1-2, the full variable domain is DGGITQSPKYLFRKEGQNVTLSCEQNLNHDAMYWYRQDPGQGLRLIYYSQIVNDFQKGDIAEGYSVSREKKESFPLTVTSAQKNPTAFYLCASSARFRPQGRGYTFGSGTRLTVV.

The J gene is TRBJ2-7, the V gene TRBV10-3; D perhaps matches TRBD2 (6 bases). The V gene's germline CDR1 is ENHRY and CDR2 SYGVKD. The CDR3 has 12 residues. Trimming cost V 10 bases and J 5 bases, with 15 bases left between them. This chain's CDR3 is CANAPREDEQYF. DNA of the CDR3: TGTGCCAACGCCCCTAGGGAGGACGAGCAGTACTTC.

The rearrangement joins TRBV5-6 to TRBJ2-6; TRBD1 aligns across 8 bases. Germline CDR1 is SGHDT and CDR2 is YYEEEE. The CDR3 is 17 amino acids. V was pared by 0 bases and J by 4 bases, with 6 bases of the junction left unmatched. The CDR3 sequence: CASSLGQGISGANVLTF. In DNA, the CDR3 is TGTGCCAGCAGCTTGGGACAGGGGATTTCAGGGGCCAACGTCCTGACTTTC.

The rearrangement uses TRBV10-3 and TRBJ2-1; 7 nucleotides line up with TRBD2. With V trimmed by 0 bases and J by 1 base, 15 bases remained unmatched. CDR3 size: 20 residues. Germline lookup yields CDR1 ENHRY and CDR2 SYGVKD. The CDR3 spells CAISESFSAGLRISYNEQFF. DNA of the CDR3: TGTGCCATCAGTGAGTCTTTTTCTGCGGGACTAAGAATTTCCTACAATGAGCAGTTCTTC.

The chain combines TRBV6-6 with TRBJ2-3; 7 bases map to TRBD2. J lost 6 bases, V lost 0 bases, and 6 bases had no gene match. Germline CDR1 MNHNY, CDR2 SVGAGI (reference sequence). This CDR3 has 15 residues. Here the CDR3 DNA reads TGTGCCAGCAGTTACTCTGGGACTAAGTTTGATACGCAGTATTTT. Amino acid sequence: CASSYSGTKFDTQYF.

On this clone: Different DNA sequences within this sample yield the same CDR3. The rearrangement links TRBV6-5 to TRBJ1-1; D gene unclear. The CDR3 contains 13 residues. Trimming removed 2 bases at V and 5 bases at J, with 9 bases between. Germline V CDR1 and CDR2: MNHEY, SVGAGI. CDR3 sequence: CASSYEGLTEAFF. The DNA of the CDR3 is TGTGCCAGCAGTTACGAGGGATTAACTGAAGCTTTCTTT.

This clone appeared a single time. The chain recombines TRBV18 with TRBJ1-1; no clear D gene. The CDR3 is made up of 15 amino acids. V lost 2 bases and J lost 2, with 12 bases in between. The germline V gene has CDR1 KGHSH and CDR2 LQKENI. The chain's CDR3 is CASSPIPGLNTEAFF. CDR3 in DNA: TGTGCCAGCTCACCAATTCCAGGACTAAACACTGAAGCTTTCTTT. Combining the CDR3 with reference TRBV18 and TRBJ1-1 gives the whole variable domain NAGVMQNPRHLVRRRGQEARLRCSPMKGHSHVYWYRQLPEEGLKFMVYLQKENIIDESGMPKERFSAEFPKEGPSILRIQQVVRGDSAAYFCASSPIPGLNTEAFFGQGTRLTVV.

The V gene is TRBV2, the J gene TRBJ2-7, with D uncertain. Trimming removed 7 bases from V and 7 bases from J, with 17 bases in between. The CDR3 is made up of 13 amino acids. The V gene's germline CDR1 is SNHLY and CDR2 FYNNEI. The CDR3 sequence: CASTLPVLREQYF. As DNA, the CDR3 is TGTGCCAGCACCTTACCTGTTCTACGGGAGCAGTACTTC.

This chain connects TRBV19 to TRBJ2-5, with D possibly TRBD2 on 6 matching bases. Between the trimmed V and J ends, which lost 4 bases and 2 bases, there was a span of 32 bases. The CDR3 length is 21 residues. CDR1 and CDR2 from the germline V gene are LNHDA and SQIVND (reference sequence). The CDR3 loop reads CASSTQRFKGAVAGIQETQYF. The DNA of the CDR3 is TGTGCCAGTAGTACCCAACGCTTTAAAGGGGCAGTTGCGGGAATTCAAGAGACCCAGTACTTC. Full variable domain (missing parts from reference TRBV19 and TRBJ2-5): DGGITQSPKYLFRKEGQNVTLSCEQNLNHDAMYWYRQDPGQGLRLIYYSQIVNDFQKGDIAEGYSVSREKKESFPLTVTSAQKNPTAFYLCASSTQRFKGAVAGIQETQYFGPGTRLLVL.